The source of this T cell receptor (beta chain) is a study of shared clonotypes between healthy human individuals. Study context: The study enrolled a couple of women and a few men aged 18 to 49.

Naive CD8 cells comprised CD45RO-negative, CCR7-positively selected cells, excluding terminally differentiated effector memory CD45RA+ cells. Participating donors were healthy, HIV-negative adults free of recent acute infections or vaccinations. Deletions cut 5 bases from V and 3 bases from J, with 14 bases between. CDR1 is SGHTA, CDR2 FQGNSA, per germline. CDR3 length: 14 amino acids. Using immunoSEQ multiplex PCR, the repertoire was profiled, and TCRdb retains in-frame clones only, with some absent. The profile shows about 2.2 million clones, around 95% of them singletons. The rearrangement uses TRBV7-2 and TRBJ2-7; D may match TRBD1 or TRBD2 (5 bases each). The sequencing sample was made of naive CD8+ T cells from PBMCs. The source of this sequence is a man between 18 and 35 years old in good health. Some clones in this sample may be carry-over from other donors' samples. The CDR3 loop reads CASSRRDGVYEQYF. The CDR3 coding sequence is TGTGCCAGCAGCCGACGGGACGGGGTCTACGAGCAGTACTTC.